The 15 T cell receptor beta chains reported below all come from one sample, sequenced in a study of T cell responses to AZD1222 COVID-19 vaccine. The repertoire was sequenced with immunoSEQ multiplex PCR; TCRdb's copy has only in-frame clones and lacks some. The sample yields 100,000 to 150,000 clones, around 90% seen once. Sequencing was performed on peripheral blood, taken 28 days after the second AZD1222 dose. The receptors here all came from an adult who received the AZD1222 COVID-19 vaccine.

The rearrangement links TRBV18 to TRBJ1-5, with a possible D match to TRBD1 (5 bases). The V end was cut by 5 bases, the J end by 1 base, with 12 bases between. Germline loops: CDR1 KGHSH, CDR2 LQKENI. CDR3 size: 15 residues. CDR3 sequence reads: CASSSEGLSNQPQHF. The DNA of the CDR3 is TGTGCCAGCTCATCAGAGGGGCTCAGCAATCAGCCCCAGCATTTT. The variable domain in full, completed from reference TRBV18 and TRBJ1-5, reads NAGVMQNPRHLVRRRGQEARLRCSPMKGHSHVYWYRQLPEEGLKFMVYLQKENIIDESGMPKERFSAEFPKEGPSILRIQQVVRGDSAAYFCASSSEGLSNQPQHFGDGTRLSIL.

The chain is built from TRBV9 and TRBJ2-7; 8 nucleotides line up with TRBD1. The trim removed 2 bases at V and 4 bases at J, leaving 5 bases unmatched. Germline V gene data show CDR1 as SGDLS and CDR2 as YYNGEE. The CDR3 is 14 amino acids. The CDR3 sequence: CASSVGQGLYEQYF. The CDR3 DNA reads as TGTGCCAGCAGCGTCGGACAGGGCCTTTACGAGCAGTACTTC.

Note on this clone: The identical CDR3 is also encoded by other nucleotide sequences in the sample. The chain combines TRBV7-9 with TRBJ1-2, with unresolved D. V lost 0 bases and J 1 base, leaving 3 bases between the germline ends. Germline assignment: CDR1 SEHNR and CDR2 FQNEAQ (reference sequence). The CDR3 length is 13 residues. CDR3 in DNA: TGTGCCAGCAGCTTAGCCCGTAACTATGGCTACACCTTC. This translates into CASSLARNYGYTF.

This clone has only a few counts. The J gene is TRBJ2-1, the V gene TRBV11-3; a possible D gene is TRBD2 (6 bases). The V gene lost 1 base and the J gene lost 5 bases, with 12 bases spanning the gap. CDR1 and CDR2 from the germline V gene are SGHNT and YENEEA. The CDR3 is 15 residues long. The CDR3, as DNA: TGTGCCAGCAGCTTAGGTAGCTGGGAGGACAATGAGCAGTTCTTC. As protein: CASSLGSWEDNEQFF.

The chain combines TRBV3-1 (or the pseudogene TRBV3-2) with TRBJ2-5; D is undetermined. The germline V gene encodes CDR1 LGHDT and CDR2 YNNKEL (reference sequence). The CDR3 covers 13 residues. Deletions cut 0 bases from V and 5 bases from J, with 7 bases between. The CDR3 nucleotides are TGTGCCAGCAGCCAAGATCCGCCGGAGACCCAGTACTTC. This translates into CASSQDPPETQYF.

This chain connects TRBV10-2 to TRBJ2-1, with 8 positions matching TRBD2. The trim removed 3 bases at V and 3 bases at J, leaving 4 bases unmatched. The CDR3 is made up of 15 amino acids. Germline values: CDR1 WSHSY, CDR2 SAAADI. CDR3 DNA sequence: TGCGCCAGCAGTGATCAACTAGCGGTCTACAATGAGCAGTTCTTC. This codes for CASSDQLAVYNEQFF.

This chain connects TRBV28 to TRBJ1-5; TRBD1 might be the D (6 bases). The CDR3 length is 14 residues. Deletions cut 8 bases from V and 4 bases from J, with 15 bases between. Germline CDR1 MDHEN, CDR2 SYDVKM. CDR3 protein: CASGQGLRNQPQHF. Here the CDR3 DNA reads TGTGCCAGCGGGCAGGGGCTACGGAATCAGCCCCAGCATTTT.

DNA for the CDR3: TGTGCCAGCAGCCCCATTTCGGCGGGTACCGGGGAGCTGTTTTTT. This translates into CASSPISAGTGELFF. The chain carries TRBV9 and TRBJ2-2, with D possibly matching TRBD2 (5 bases). V lost 4 bases and J lost 5, with 15 bases in between. Per the germline V gene, CDR1 is SGDLS and CDR2 is YYNGEE. This CDR3 has 15 amino acids.

This clone was detected only a few times. The chain employs TRBV7-2 and TRBJ2-1; D call uncertain. The CDR3 consists of 14 residues. V lost 5 bases, J lost 5 bases, and 13 bases lay in between. Germline lookup yields CDR1 SGHTA and CDR2 FQGNSA. The CDR3 sequence is CASSPTPAHNEQFF. Written as DNA, the CDR3 is TGTGCCAGCAGCCCTACCCCAGCGCACAATGAGCAGTTCTTC. The complete variable domain, with remaining parts taken from reference TRBV7-2 and TRBJ2-1, reads GAGVSQSPSNKVTEKGKDVELRCDPISGHTALYWYRQSLGQGLEFLIYFQGNSAPDKSGLPSDRFSAERTGGSVSTLTIQRTQQEDSAVYLCASSPTPAHNEQFFGPGTRLTVL.

V usage is TRBV24-1 and J usage is TRBJ1-5; D might be TRBD1 (5 bases). V was trimmed by 8 bases and J by 3 bases, leaving 16 bases between them. CDR1 is KGHDR and CDR2 is SFDVKD in the germline V gene. The CDR3 runs to 15 residues. CDR3 protein: CATTYNRDLNQPQHF. The DNA for the CDR3 is TGTGCCACCACCTACAACCGGGACCTCAATCAGCCCCAGCATTTT.

V usage is TRBV27 and J usage is TRBJ2-7, with D perhaps TRBD2 (5 bases). Trimming removed 1 base at V and 3 bases at J, with 7 bases between. There are 13 residues in the CDR3. Germline lookup yields CDR1 MNHEY and CDR2 SMNVEV (reference sequence). The CDR3 spells CASSLFEGYEQYF. In DNA form, the CDR3 reads TGTGCCAGCAGTTTATTTGAGGGCTACGAGCAGTACTTC.

CDR3 region: CASSLDSLQDTEAFF. The CDR3 DNA follows: TGCGCCAGCAGCTTGGACAGTTTACAGGACACTGAAGCTTTCTTT. The chain has TRBV5-1 and TRBJ1-1; the D gene is possibly TRBD1 (5 bases). The CDR3 runs to 15 residues. Trimming removed 0 bases at V and 3 bases at J, with 12 bases between. The germline gives CDR1 SGHRS, CDR2 YFSETQ.

V is TRBV24-1 and J is TRBJ1-2; possibly TRBD1 for D (5 bases). V shed 1 base and J shed 5 bases, with 13 bases lying between them. The CDR3 is made up of 15 amino acids. The germline CDR1 and CDR2 sequences are KGHDR and SFDVKD. This chain's CDR3 is CATSDFYGGRYGYTF. As DNA, the CDR3 is TGTGCCACCAGTGATTTTTACGGGGGTAGATATGGCTACACCTTC.

This clone has just a few counts. The V and J genes are TRBV6-1 and TRBJ2-1, with TRBD1 identical over 11 bases. CDR1 is MNHNS and CDR2 is SASEGT in the germline V gene. Trimming took 1 base from V and 5 from J; bases not matched to a gene: 4. This CDR3 spans 16 amino acids. The CDR3: CASSEGWTGGNNEQFF. CDR3 bases: TGTGCCAGCAGTGAAGGATGGACAGGGGGCAACAATGAGCAGTTCTTC.

The chain has TRBV11-1 and TRBJ2-2; the D is unclear. V lost 1 base and J lost 8, with 8 bases in between. Looked up from germline, CDR1 is SGHAT and CDR2 is FQDESV (reference sequence). CDR3 length equals 13 residues. The CDR3 DNA reads TGTGCCAGCAGCTTAGTCCCTCGGGGGGAGCTGTTTTTT. Amino acid sequence: CASSLVPRGELFF.